A selection of T cell receptor beta chains follows, all from one sample in a study of T cell clonotyping in hematopoietic cell transplantation. The data were produced by immunoSEQ multiplex PCR, yet TCRdb's version contains in-frame clones alone and is incomplete. The sample has some 5,900 clones; about 73% are singletons. The specimen comprised peripheral blood mononuclear cells, sampled 180 days after allogeneic stem cell transplant. The receptor set was obtained from a male patient aged 70-85 years who had an allogeneic stem cell transplant from an unrelated donor, so T cells may come from the graft donor. Some clones in this sample may be carry-over from other donors' samples. CDR3s include the opening cysteine and the closing phenylalanine or tryptophan. A D gene is named only where the DNA matches it firmly. Not every row has a clone size; where given, it reads once, few, many or a size class.

>TRBJ1-1|TRBV6-6|-|-
TGTGCCAGCAGGACCACAGAGAACACTGAAGCTTTCTTT
CASRTTENTEAFF
>TRBJ2-5|TRBV5-5|TRBD1|-
TGTGCCAGCAGCCTACCCGGGACAGAAGAGACCCAGTACTTC
CASSLPGTEETQYF
>TRBJ2-7|TRBV28|TRBD2|-
TGTGCCAGCAGTATCACTCTAGCGGGAGGGCCCTACGAGCAGTACTTC
CASSITLAGGPYEQYF
>TRBJ1-2|TRBV19|-|-
TGTGCCAGTAGTATCTTCGGCTATGGCTACACCTTC
CASSIFGYGYTF
>TRBJ1-2|TRBV21-1|-|-
TGTGCCAGCAACTATTTGACGACACCGATCGGAAGCTATGGCTACACCTTC
CASNYLTTPIGSYGYTF
>TRBJ1-5|TRBV19|-|few
TGTGCCAGTAGCAAGCAACAGGGATCGTGGAATCAGCCCCAGCATTTT
CASSKQQGSWNQPQHF
>TRBJ1-4|TRBV2|-|-
TGTGCCAGTACGGGAAAAGTAGCAACTAATGAAAAACTGTTTTTT
CASTGKVATNEKLFF
>TRBJ2-5|TRBV29-1|TRBD1|few
TGCAGCGTTGTCCGGGACAGGGGGCCGAAAGAGACCCAGTACTTC
CSVVRDRGPKETQYF
>TRBJ1-2|TRBV7-8|TRBD1|-
TGTGCCAGCAGCGCAACGGGACAGAGTCATGGCTACACCTTC
CASSATGQSHGYTF
>TRBJ1-1|TRBV19|-|-
TGTGCCAGTAGACGACCGTCAATGAACACTGAAGCTTTCTTT
CASRRPSMNTEAFF
>TRBJ2-3|TRBV11-3|-|-
TGTGCCTCCCGGGGACTCGACACAGATACGCAGTATTTT
CASRGLDTDTQYF
>TRBJ2-7|TRBV5-6|-|-
TGTGCCAGCAGCGGGGGACATTTAAGCTCCTACGAGCAGTACTTC
CASSGGHLSSYEQYF
>TRBJ2-7|TRBV27|TRBD2|-
TGTGCCAGCAGCTGGGGACTAGCGGGGTCCTACGAGCAGTACTTC
CASSWGLAGSYEQYF
>TRBJ2-2|TRBV28|TRBD2|medium-sized
TGTGCCAGCAGTTCCGGACTAGCGAGGAACACCGGGGAGCTGTTTTTT
CASSSGLARNTGELFF